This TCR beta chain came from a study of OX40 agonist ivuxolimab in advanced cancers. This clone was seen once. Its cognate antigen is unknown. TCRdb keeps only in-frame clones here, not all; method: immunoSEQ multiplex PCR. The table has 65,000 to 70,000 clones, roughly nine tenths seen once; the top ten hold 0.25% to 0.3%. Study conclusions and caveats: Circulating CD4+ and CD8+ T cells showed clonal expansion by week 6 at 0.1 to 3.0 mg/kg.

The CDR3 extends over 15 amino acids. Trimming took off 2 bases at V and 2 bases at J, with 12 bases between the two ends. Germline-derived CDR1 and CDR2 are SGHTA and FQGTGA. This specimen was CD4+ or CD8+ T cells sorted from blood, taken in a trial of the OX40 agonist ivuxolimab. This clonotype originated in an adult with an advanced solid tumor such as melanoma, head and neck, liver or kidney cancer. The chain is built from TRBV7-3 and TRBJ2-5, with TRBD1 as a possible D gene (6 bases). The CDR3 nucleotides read TGTGCCAGCAGCTTAGGGGGCGCAGCTCAAGAGACCCAGTACTTC. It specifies CASSLGGAAQETQYF.